Listed below are T cell receptor beta chains from one sample, sequenced in a study of blood T cell repertoires in COVID-19. Here immunoSEQ multiplex PCR was the method, and the copy in TCRdb shows in-frame clones only, minus some. The top ten clones hold 4% to 5% of a sample with roughly 200,000 clones, roughly 88% of them seen once. Source material: peripheral blood. Every receptor here comes from a woman aged 25-40 years with acute or convalescent COVID-19. Each CDR3 is given with its conserved first and last residue. D genes are given only for firm matches. Not every row has a clone size; where given, it reads once, few, many or a size class.

>TRBJ1-2|TRBD1|TRBV15|-
CATSGRQGRYTF
TGTGCCACCAGCGGTAGACAGGGCCGCTACACCTTC
>TRBJ2-7|-|TRBV29-1|-
CSAGIRSYEQYF
TGCAGCGCCGGGATCCGCTCCTACGAGCAGTACTTC
>TRBJ1-3|-|TRBV5-1|-
CASSLSGGDTIYF
TGCGCCAGCAGCTTGTCAGGAGGAGACACCATATATTTT
>TRBJ1-1|TRBD1|TRBV4-2|-
CASRPAGQEAFF
TGTGCCAGCCGCCCGGCGGGACAGGAAGCTTTCTTT
>TRBJ2-2|-|TRBV18|once
CASSPREGRTGELFF
TGTGCCAGCTCACCGCGAGAGGGCCGGACCGGGGAGCTGTTTTTT
>TRBJ1-6|TRBD1|TRBV28|-
CASSLRDRDNSPLHF
TGTGCCAGCAGTTTACGGGACAGGGATAATTCACCCCTCCACTTT
>TRBJ2-7|-|TRBV3-1/TRBV3-2|-
CASSHREVDYEQYF
TGTGCCAGCAGCCACCGGGAAGTAGACTACGAGCAGTACTTC
>TRBJ1-2|-|TRBV6-6|-
CASSPYRDGYTF
TGTGCCAGCAGTCCATACAGGGATGGCTACACCTTC
>TRBJ2-7|-|TRBV28|once
CASTTDRAGTRIYEQYF
TGTGCCAGCACTACAGACAGAGCCGGGACTCGGATCTACGAGCAGTACTTC
>TRBJ1-3|-|TRBV6-1|-
CASSEARYSYTIYF
TGTGCCAGCAGTGAAGCGCGCTACAGCTACACCATATATTTT
>TRBJ1-2|TRBD1|TRBV12-3/TRBV12-4|-
CASRTTGTGYTF
TGTGCCAGCAGGACGACAGGGACTGGCTACACCTTC
>TRBJ2-3|-|TRBV7-9|-
CASSSGGDGTDTQYF
TGTGCCAGCAGCTCTGGAGGTGATGGCACAGATACGCAGTATTTT
>TRBJ1-2|-|TRBV11-2|-
CASSLDAQDPTGYTF
TGTGCCAGCAGCTTGGATGCACAGGACCCTACCGGCTACACCTTC
>TRBJ2-2|TRBD2|TRBV27|-
CASRDYLGELFF
TGTGCCAGCCGGGACTATCTTGGGGAGCTGTTTTTT
>TRBJ2-3|-|TRBV7-9|-
CAALGSEGAQYF
TGTGCAGCTCTCGGGTCAGAAGGCGCGCAGTATTTT
>TRBJ1-2|-|TRBV6-2/TRBV6-3|-
CASTPGSPYGYTF
TGTGCCAGCACCCCGGGGAGTCCTTATGGCTACACCTTC
>TRBJ2-1|TRBD2|TRBV7-9|-
CASSLSSGSVEQFF
TGTGCCAGCAGCTTATCTAGCGGGAGTGTTGAGCAGTTCTTC
>TRBJ2-7|-|TRBV6-5|few
CASSPQNAWEQYF
TGTGCCAGCAGTCCCCAGAACGCCTGGGAGCAGTACTTC
>TRBJ2-1|-|TRBV10-1|-
CASSGRQAGAYNEQFF
TGCGCCAGCAGTGGAAGACAGGCAGGGGCTTACAATGAGCAGTTCTTC
>TRBJ2-2|-|TRBV30|-
CAWSTGSGELFF
TGTGCCTGGAGCACAGGGTCCGGGGAGCTGTTTTTT
>TRBJ1-5|-|TRBV7-2|-
CASSLGAEPNQPQHF
TGTGCCAGCAGCTTAGGGGCAGAGCCAAATCAGCCCCAGCATTTT
>TRBJ1-6|-|TRBV5-4|-
CASSLGSGEFWPLHF
TGTGCCAGCAGCTTGGGGTCAGGGGAGTTTTGGCCCCTCCACTTT
>TRBJ1-5|TRBD1|TRBV6-6|-
CASSYSGQGDQPQHF
TGTGCCAGCAGTTACTCGGGACAGGGGGATCAGCCCCAGCATTTT
>TRBJ2-7|-|TRBV5-6|-
CASSLDGGSSYEQYF
TGTGCCAGCAGCTTGGACGGGGGTTCCTCCTACGAGCAGTACTTC
>TRBJ2-7|TRBD1|TRBV27|-
CASSFPGTGVYEQYF
TGTGCCAGCAGTTTCCCCGGGACAGGGGTGTACGAGCAGTACTTC
>TRBJ1-1|-|TRBV7-9|few
CASSRKINTEAFF
TGTGCCAGCAGTCGTAAAATAAACACTGAAGCTTTCTTT
>TRBJ2-3|TRBD1|TRBV11-2|-
CASSPTGGTDTQYF
TGTGCCAGCAGCCCTACAGGGGGCACAGATACGCAGTATTTT
>TRBJ2-2|-|TRBV12-3/TRBV12-4|-
CASRQQSAGELFF
TGTGCCAGCAGGCAACAAAGCGCCGGGGAGCTGTTTTTT
>TRBJ2-1|-|TRBV5-1|-
CASSLVPGSSYNEQFF
TGCGCCAGCAGCTTGGTCCCAGGTAGCTCCTACAATGAGCAGTTCTTC
>TRBJ2-5|-|TRBV11-2|-
CASSLGLGETQYF
TGTGCCAGCAGCTTAGGGCTAGGAGAGACCCAGTACTTC
>TRBJ2-3|-|TRBV28|-
CASSGGGPIRQYF
TGTGCCAGCAGCGGAGGGGGCCCCATACGTCAGTATTTT
>TRBJ1-1|-|TRBV7-9|few
CASSFGGRVFF
TGTGCCAGCAGCTTCGGGGGAAGGGTTTTCTTT
>TRBJ2-1|-|TRBV5-1|few
CASSINPGLNNEQFF
TGCGCCAGCAGCATCAATCCGGGACTTAACAATGAGCAGTTCTTC
>TRBJ2-7|TRBD1|TRBV5-6|-
CASSYGQGQPSYEQYF
TGTGCCAGCAGCTATGGACAGGGGCAACCTTCCTACGAGCAGTACTTC
>TRBJ2-7|-|TRBV12-3/TRBV12-4|-
CASSLGQNYEQYF
TGTGCCAGCAGTCTTGGACAGAATTACGAGCAGTACTTC
>TRBJ1-2|-|TRBV7-9|-
CASSPQGRDYTF
TGTGCCAGCAGCCCGCAGGGGCGCGACTACACCTTC
>TRBJ1-1|-|TRBV5-6|-
CASTSSAGAHTEAFF
TGTGCCAGCACCTCGTCCGCGGGGGCGCACACTGAAGCTTTCTTT
>TRBJ1-2|-|TRBV2|few
CASSDSRTMSGYTF
TGTGCCAGCAGTGACTCTAGGACAATGAGTGGCTACACCTTC
>TRBJ2-1|-|TRBV2|once
CASKPGYWSSAPYNEQFF
TGTGCCAGCAAACCCGGTTATTGGTCTAGCGCACCCTACAATGAGCAGTTCTTC
>TRBJ1-3|TRBD1|TRBV28|-
CASQWDRENTIYF
TGTGCTAGCCAATGGGACAGAGAAAACACCATATATTTT
>TRBJ1-1|-|TRBV5-5|-
CASSPMGGPNTEAFF
TGTGCCAGCAGCCCTATGGGGGGACCGAACACTGAAGCTTTCTTT
>TRBJ2-5|-|TRBV3-1/TRBV3-2|-
CASSRHSGTQYF
TGTGCCAGCAGTCGCCATTCGGGGACCCAGTACTTC
>TRBJ2-3|-|TRBV4-2|-
CASSQDPASDTQYF
TGTGCCAGCAGCCAAGACCCCGCGTCAGATACGCAGTATTTT
>TRBJ2-2|TRBD2|TRBV10-1|-
CASSEAGLGAGELFF
TGCGCCAGCAGTGAGGCGGGACTAGGCGCCGGGGAGCTGTTTTTT
>TRBJ2-3|TRBD2|TRBV28|-
CASASGVLDTQYF
TGTGCCAGCGCTAGCGGGGTCCTTGATACGCAGTATTTT
>TRBJ1-4|TRBD1|TRBV11-3|-
CASSSRTGVREKLFF
TGTGCCAGCAGCTCCCGGACAGGGGTACGGGAAAAACTGTTTTTT
>TRBJ1-1|TRBD1|TRBV28|-
CASSLGTGGTEAFF
TGTGCCAGCAGTTTAGGGACAGGAGGCACTGAAGCTTTCTTT
>TRBJ1-5|TRBD1|TRBV14|-
CASSLDRGQPQHF
TGTGCCAGCAGCCTCGACAGGGGTCAGCCCCAGCATTTT
>TRBJ1-1|-|TRBV12-3/TRBV12-4|-
CASRQFDTEAFF
TGTGCCAGCAGGCAGTTTGACACTGAAGCTTTCTTT
>TRBJ1-1|-|TRBV19|-
CASRQGSNTEAFF
TGTGCCAGTAGGCAGGGCTCGAACACTGAAGCTTTCTTT
>TRBJ1-4|-|TRBV14|-
CASSQVLRKTNEKLFF
TGTGCCAGCAGCCAAGTTTTGAGGAAAACTAATGAAAAACTGTTTTTT
>TRBJ2-2|-|TRBV15|-
CATSVRAGELFF
TGTGCCACATCAGTCAGGGCCGGGGAGCTGTTTTTT
>TRBJ2-2|-|TRBV10-3|-
CAISARGLNTGELFF
TGTGCCATCAGTGCTAGGGGGTTAAACACCGGGGAGCTGTTTTTT